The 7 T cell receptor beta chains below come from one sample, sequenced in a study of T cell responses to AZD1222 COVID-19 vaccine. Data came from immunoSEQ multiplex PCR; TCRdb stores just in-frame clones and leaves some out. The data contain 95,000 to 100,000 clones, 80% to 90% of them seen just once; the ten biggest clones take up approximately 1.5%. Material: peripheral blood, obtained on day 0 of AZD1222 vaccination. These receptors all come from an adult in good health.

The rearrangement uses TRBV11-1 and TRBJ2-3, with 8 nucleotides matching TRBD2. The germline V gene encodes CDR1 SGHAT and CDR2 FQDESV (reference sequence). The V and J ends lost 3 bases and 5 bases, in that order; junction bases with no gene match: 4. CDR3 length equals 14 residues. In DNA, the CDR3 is TGTGCCAGCAGCTTTGGACTAGCTCAAGATACGCAGTATTTT. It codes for CASSFGLAQDTQYF.

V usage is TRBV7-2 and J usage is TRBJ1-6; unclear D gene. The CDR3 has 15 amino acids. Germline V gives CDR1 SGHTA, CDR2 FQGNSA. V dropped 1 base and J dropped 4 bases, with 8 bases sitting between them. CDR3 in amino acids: CASSLDAQYNSPLHF. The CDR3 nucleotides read TGTGCCAGCAGCTTAGATGCACAGTATAATTCACCCCTCCACTTT. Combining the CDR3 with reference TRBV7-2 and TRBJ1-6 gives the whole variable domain GAGVSQSPSNKVTEKGKDVELRCDPISGHTALYWYRQSLGQGLEFLIYFQGNSAPDKSGLPSDRFSAERTGGSVSTLTIQRTQQEDSAVYLCASSLDAQYNSPLHFGNGTRLTVT.

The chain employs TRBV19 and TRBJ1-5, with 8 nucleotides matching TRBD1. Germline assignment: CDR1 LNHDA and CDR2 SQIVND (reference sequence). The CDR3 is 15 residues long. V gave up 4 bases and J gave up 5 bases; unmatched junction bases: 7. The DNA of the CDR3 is TGTGCCAGTAGTACCCGCAACAGGGGGGATCAGCCCCAGCATTTT. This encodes CASSTRNRGDQPQHF. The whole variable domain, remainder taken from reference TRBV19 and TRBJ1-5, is DGGITQSPKYLFRKEGQNVTLSCEQNLNHDAMYWYRQDPGQGLRLIYYSQIVNDFQKGDIAEGYSVSREKKESFPLTVTSAQKNPTAFYLCASSTRNRGDQPQHFGDGTRLSIL.

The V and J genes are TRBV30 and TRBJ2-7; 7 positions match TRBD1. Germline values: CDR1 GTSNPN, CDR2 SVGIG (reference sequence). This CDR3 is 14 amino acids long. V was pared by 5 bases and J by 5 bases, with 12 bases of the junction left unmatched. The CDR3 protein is CAWLWGRGRNEQYF. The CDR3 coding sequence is TGTGCCTGGCTTTGGGGCAGGGGGAGAAACGAGCAGTACTTC.

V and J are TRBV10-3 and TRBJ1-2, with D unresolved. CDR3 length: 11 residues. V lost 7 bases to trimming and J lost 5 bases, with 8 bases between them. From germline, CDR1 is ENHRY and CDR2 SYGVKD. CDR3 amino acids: CAIKTVYGYTF. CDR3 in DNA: TGTGCCATCAAAACGGTTTATGGCTACACCTTC.

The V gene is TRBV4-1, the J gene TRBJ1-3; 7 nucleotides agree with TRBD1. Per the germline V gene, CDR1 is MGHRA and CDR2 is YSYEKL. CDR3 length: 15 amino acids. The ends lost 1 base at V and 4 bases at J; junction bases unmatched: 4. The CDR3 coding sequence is TGCGCCAGCAGCCAAGGCAGGGGGGGAGGAAACACCATATATTTT. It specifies CASSQGRGGGNTIYF.

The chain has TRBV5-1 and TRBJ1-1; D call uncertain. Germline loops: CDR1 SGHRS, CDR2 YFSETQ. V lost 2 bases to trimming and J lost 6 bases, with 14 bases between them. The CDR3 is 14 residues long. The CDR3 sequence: CASSFWGGVAEAFF. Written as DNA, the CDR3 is TGCGCCAGCAGCTTTTGGGGTGGGGTCGCTGAAGCTTTCTTT.